Each of the 26 T cell receptor beta chains below was sequenced from the same sample in a study of cytomegalovirus exposure and HLA in healthy donors. PCR primers comprised 60 Vbeta and 13 Jbeta primers. Clones were sequenced by immunoSEQ multiplex PCR, and TCRdb holds only the in-frame ones, with some missing. The sample records 150,000 to 200,000 clones, over 70% being singletons. Source material: PBMCs. The receptors were gathered from a woman in her late teens or twenties in good health and CMV-seropositive.

Notes on this clone: One junction end disagrees with the germline gene, perhaps due to a read error. J is TRBJ1-2 and V is TRBV6-1; D call uncertain. This CDR3 region has 13 residues. Germline V lookup: CDR1 MNHNS, CDR2 SASEGT. In nucleotides, the CDR3 is TGTGCCAGCAGTGAAGGGACTAACTATGGCCACACCTTC. It translates to CASSEGTNYGHTF.

The chain couples TRBV7-8 to TRBJ1-3, with TRBD1 matching 8 bases. The CDR3 contains 16 residues. The trim removed 5 bases at V and 0 bases at J, leaving 6 bases unmatched. Per the germline V gene, CDR1 is SGHVS and CDR2 is FQNEAQ. CDR3: CASSPDRVFSGNTIYF. CDR3 nucleotide sequence: TGTGCCAGCAGCCCGGACAGGGTATTCTCTGGAAACACCATATATTTT.

V usage is TRBV7-2 and J usage is TRBJ2-3, with 9 bases fitting TRBD2. The trim removed 7 bases at V and 3 bases at J, leaving 8 bases unmatched. CDR3 size: 15 residues. Germline V gives CDR1 SGHTA, CDR2 FQGNSA. DNA of the CDR3: TGTGCCAGCACGTCAAGCGGGGGGAGGACAGATACGCAGTATTTT. This gives the protein CASTSSGGRTDTQYF.

This clone was observed a few times. The gene calls are TRBV28 and TRBJ1-2; D not resolved. Germline loops: CDR1 MDHEN, CDR2 SYDVKM. V lost 3 bases and J 5 bases, leaving 7 bases between the germline ends. CDR3 length: 12 amino acids. CDR3 in DNA: TGTGCCAGCAGTTTTAGGACTTATGGCTACACCTTC. It yields the protein CASSFRTYGYTF.

This clone turned up a few times. The gene calls are TRBV27 and TRBJ2-1; maybe TRBD2 (5 bases). V was trimmed by 4 bases and J by 6 bases, leaving 16 bases between them. The CDR3 spans 15 residues. Germline-derived CDR1 and CDR2 are MNHEY and SMNVEV (reference sequence). The CDR3 spells CASSSPGMLSNEQFF. The CDR3 nucleotides read TGTGCCAGCAGTTCGCCGGGGATGCTCTCCAATGAGCAGTTCTTC.

V and J are TRBV28 and TRBJ1-1; the D is unclear. Germline V CDR1 and CDR2: MDHEN, SYDVKM. CDR3 length: 14 amino acids. Between the trimmed V and J ends, which lost 4 bases and 4 bases, there was a span of 13 bases. CDR3 loop: CASSSFGEVTEAFF. CDR3 in DNA: TGTGCCAGCAGTTCGTTTGGGGAGGTCACTGAAGCTTTCTTT.

In its sample, this clone was seen once. V gene TRBV7-9 combines with J gene TRBJ1-2, with a possible D match to TRBD1 (5 bases). The CDR3 extends over 15 amino acids. Between the trimmed V and J ends, which lost 5 bases and 8 bases, there was a span of 21 bases. Per germline, CDR1 SEHNR and CDR2 FQNEAQ (reference sequence). The CDR3 protein is CASSDGGTAWSGYTF. The CDR3 nucleotides read TGTGCCAGCAGCGACGGGGGGACCGCGTGGTCAGGCTACACCTTC.

The V call is TRBV7-6, the J call TRBJ2-5; 9 bases map to TRBD2. Looked up from germline, CDR1 is SGHVS and CDR2 is FNYEAQ. Losses at the gene ends were 7 bases for V and 11 bases for J; bases not matched to a gene: 23. The length of the CDR3 is 17 residues. The CDR3 is CASTPRGRLAATWEQYF. DNA of the CDR3: TGTGCCAGCACCCCAAGGGGGCGACTAGCGGCCACATGGGAGCAGTACTTC.

CDR3 bases: TGTGCCAGCAGCCTTAGAACTAGCGGGGCTTCGCGGTACAATGAGCAGTTCTTC. This encodes CASSLRTSGASRYNEQFF. The chain employs TRBV5-4 and TRBJ2-1; the match to TRBD2 covers 10 bases. The CDR3 has 18 residues. Germline loops: CDR1 SGHNT, CDR2 YYREEE (reference sequence). J gave up 4 bases and V 4 bases, and 14 bases lay outside the gene matches.

This sequence joins TRBV7-2 and TRBJ2-5, with 10 bases lining up with TRBD2. This CDR3 has 15 amino acids. V shed 5 bases and J 2 bases; nucleotides not matched to a gene: 5. Per germline, CDR1 SGHTA and CDR2 FQGNSA. The CDR3 DNA reads TGTGCCAGCAGCCTTCTAGCGGGGGTTCAAGAGACCCAGTACTTC. Residues: CASSLLAGVQETQYF.

The CDR3 spells CASREWYRGLRMAIANYGYTF. The CDR3 nucleotides read TGTGCCAGCAGAGAATGGTACAGGGGGCTTCGGATGGCGATTGCTAACTATGGCTACACCTTC. V gene TRBV6-8 combines with J gene TRBJ1-2; 9 bases align to TRBD1. The trim removed 6 bases at V and 0 bases at J, leaving 23 bases unmatched. This CDR3 is 21 amino acids long. The germline CDR1 and CDR2 sequences are MNHGY and SAAAGT.

V usage is TRBV7-7 and J usage is TRBJ2-5, with 9 bases fitting TRBD1. In germline, CDR1 is SSHAT, CDR2 FNYEAQ (reference sequence). The CDR3 spans 15 residues. V shed 4 bases, J shed 1 base, and the junction held 4 bases outside the gene matches. DNA of the CDR3: TGTGCCAGCAGCTCAGGACAGGGGCGCCAAGAGACCCAGTACTTC. Encoded protein: CASSSGQGRQETQYF.

V is TRBV18 and J is TRBJ2-3, with TRBD2 identical over 9 bases. The germline V gene has CDR1 KGHSH and CDR2 LQKENI. V dropped 2 bases and J dropped 4; count of bases not matched to a gene: 1. This CDR3 comprises 14 residues. The CDR3 reads CASSPSGGPDTQYF. The CDR3 region has the DNA TGTGCCAGCTCACCAAGCGGGGGGCCAGATACGCAGTATTTT.

The genes are TRBV9 and TRBJ2-5, with 7 nucleotides matching TRBD2. Germline V gene data show CDR1 as SGDLS and CDR2 as YYNGEE. V dropped 0 bases and J dropped 5; count of bases not matched to a gene: 4. This CDR3 has 14 amino acids. The chain's CDR3 is CASSVGELAETQYF. CDR3 sequence (DNA): TGTGCCAGCAGCGTAGGAGAACTAGCGGAGACCCAGTACTTC. Full variable domain (outside the CDR3, taken from reference TRBV9 and TRBJ2-5): DSGVTQTPKHLITATGQRVTLRCSPRSGDLSVYWYQQSLDQGLQFLIQYYNGEERAKGNILERFSAQQFPDLHSELNLSSLELGDSALYFCASSVGELAETQYFGPGTRLLVL.

The chain carries TRBV6-4 and TRBJ2-3; TRBD2 matches at 7 bases. Germline values: CDR1 MRHNA, CDR2 SNTAGT. This CDR3 is 16 amino acids long. V was pared by 7 bases and J by 6 bases, with 16 bases of the junction left unmatched. In DNA form, the CDR3 reads TGTGCCAGCAAAAACCGACAGCGCGGGGGATCGGATACGCAGTATTTT. Translation: CASKNRQRGGSDTQYF.

The genes are TRBV27 and TRBJ1-5; D unresolved. V dropped 3 bases and J dropped 0 bases, with 6 bases sitting between them. The CDR3 is made up of 14 amino acids. Germline V gene sequence: CDR1 MNHEY, CDR2 SMNVEV (reference sequence). The CDR3 loop is CASSFDNSNQPQHF. The CDR3 nucleotides are TGTGCCAGCAGTTTCGACAATAGCAATCAGCCCCAGCATTTT.

V usage is TRBV7-2 and J usage is TRBJ1-2, with TRBD1 identical over 11 bases. This CDR3 comprises 18 residues. V dropped 5 bases and J dropped 3; count of bases not matched to a gene: 14. Per germline, CDR1 SGHTA and CDR2 FQGNSA. The CDR3 sequence is CASSLSGTGGRTYYGYTF. In nucleotides, the CDR3 is TGTGCCAGCAGCCTTAGTGGGACAGGGGGGAGAACCTACTATGGCTACACCTTC.

This rearrangement joins TRBV6-5 to TRBJ1-2; 7 positions match TRBD1. The V gene's germline CDR1 is MNHEY and CDR2 SVGAGI. The CDR3 covers 15 residues. V dropped 9 bases and J dropped 0; count of bases not matched to a gene: 10. The CDR3, as DNA: TGTGCCAGTGTCGGGACAGCTCGAGCTAACTATGGCTACACCTTC. Translation gives CASVGTARANYGYTF.

The chain recombines TRBV11-3 with TRBJ1-1; D is unclear. V lost 1 base and J 5 bases, leaving 14 bases between the germline ends. This CDR3 region has 15 residues. In germline, CDR1 is SGHNT, CDR2 YENEEA. DNA for the CDR3: TGTGCCAGCAGCTTAGGAGGACTAGGGCGGACTGAAGCTTTCTTT. Its protein is CASSLGGLGRTEAFF.

V and J are TRBV5-4 and TRBJ1-6, with D perhaps matching TRBD1 (5 bases). V lost 4 bases to trimming and J lost 7 bases, with 18 bases between them. Per germline, CDR1 SGHNT and CDR2 YYREEE (reference sequence). CDR3 length equals 16 residues. CDR3 DNA: TGTGCCAGCAGCCAGGGCAGGCGCCAGAGAAATTCACCCCTCCACTTT. Its translation: CASSQGRRQRNSPLHF.

The genes are TRBV9 and TRBJ2-2, with 7 bases lining up with TRBD2. The CDR3 sequence is 15 residues long. Trimming at V came to 4 bases and at J to 2 bases, leaving 5 bases not matched to a gene. Germline V gene lookup returns CDR1 SGDLS and CDR2 YYNGEE. Here the CDR3 reads CASSFGGTNTGELFF. In DNA, the CDR3 is TGTGCCAGCAGCTTCGGGGGGACTAACACCGGGGAGCTGTTTTTT. Together with reference TRBV9 and TRBJ2-2, the CDR3 gives the full variable domain: DSGVTQTPKHLITATGQRVTLRCSPRSGDLSVYWYQQSLDQGLQFLIQYYNGEERAKGNILERFSAQQFPDLHSELNLSSLELGDSALYFCASSFGGTNTGELFFGEGSRLTVL.

The rearrangement joins TRBV19 to TRBJ1-5; TRBD1 aligns across 7 bases. The germline gives CDR1 LNHDA, CDR2 SQIVND (reference sequence). The CDR3 has 15 residues. J gave up 4 bases and V 5 bases, and 8 bases lay outside the gene matches. The CDR3 is CASSPRDSNNQPQHF. CDR3 bases: TGTGCCAGTAGTCCCCGGGACAGCAATAATCAGCCCCAGCATTTT.

This clone was seen a single time. The chain joins TRBV4-3 to TRBJ1-5; D not resolved. This CDR3 spans 14 amino acids. V was trimmed by 0 bases and J by 6 bases, leaving 9 bases between them. Per the germline V gene, CDR1 is LGHNA and CDR2 is YSLEER. CDR3 amino acids: CASSQDRRGQPQHF. The CDR3 DNA is TGCGCCAGCAGCCAAGATCGGCGCGGTCAGCCCCAGCATTTT.

CDR3 bases: TGTGCCAGCGAATCTAGCGGAAGGCCGGATACGCAGTATTTT. Amino acids: CASESSGRPDTQYF. This chain uses TRBV6-1 with TRBJ2-3; TRBD2 matches 7 bases. The CDR3 is made up of 14 amino acids. V dropped 8 bases and J dropped 6; count of bases not matched to a gene: 11. CDR1 is MNHNS, CDR2 SASEGT, per germline.

The rearrangement links TRBV7-8 to TRBJ1-1; 7 nucleotides align to TRBD1. The V and J ends lost 5 bases and 0 bases, in that order; junction bases with no gene match: 6. CDR1 SGHVS and CDR2 FQNEAQ come from the germline V gene. This CDR3 has 15 residues. DNA of the CDR3: TGTGCCAGCAGCCCCCGTGACAGGGTGAACACTGAAGCTTTCTTT. This encodes CASSPRDRVNTEAFF.

The rearrangement joins TRBV12-5 to TRBJ1-5; D is unresolved. The V gene lost 6 bases and the J gene lost 6 bases, with 15 bases spanning the gap. This CDR3 comprises 14 residues. Per germline, CDR1 LGHNT and CDR2 FRNRAP. Here the CDR3 DNA reads TGTGCTAGTGGCGCTATCACGGGGAGTCAGCCCCAGCATTTT. This codes for CASGAITGSQPQHF.